This T cell receptor beta chain was sequenced during a study of tumor-infiltrating lymphocytes in primary liver carcinoma (dated by TCRdb to the late 2010s). With regard to the full study: Between late 2015 and March 2016, roughly five patients in China with histopathologically diagnosed primary liver carcinoma had their tumors surgically resected. Of the five patients (three men and two women, aged 30 to 69 years), four had hepatocellular carcinoma and one had combined HCC and intrahepatic cholangiocarcinoma. The tumors of the five patients were staged as T1-T3 N0M0, with maximum diameters ranging from about 4 to 11 cm. Roughly 3.5 to 7.5 million productive TCRbeta reads were obtained per sample, and no significant difference in read depth was found between tissue types. Across five regions of each liver tumor, along with adjacent normal tissue and blood, the study brought together TCRbeta repertoire sequencing, expression microarrays and whole-exome sequencing. A total of 35 or so specimens from 5 patients underwent TCRbeta repertoire sequencing, comprising about 25 tumor regions, 5 adjacent noncancerous liver tissues and 5 peripheral blood samples. High reproducibility was observed for the technical replicate repertoires, with mean shared-clone rates approximately 0.9 and correlation coefficients above 0.95. The paper as a whole reports these results and caveats: Compared with blood, tumors had a significantly larger share of the repertoire taken up by the top 250 clones (p = 0.039). Only 4 or 5 patients were included in the study, and the authors note that the findings should be validated in a larger study. Since the samples were bulk and unsorted, there was no way to compare CD4+ and CD8+ T cell repertoires. Only the TCR beta chain was sequenced, so true repertoire diversity is likely underestimated because unpaired alpha chains were not captured. Consistent with antigen-driven expansion, pairs of tumor regions showed higher repertoire overlap (mean around 36%) than either tumor-adjacent pairs (about 17%) or tumor-blood pairs (roughly 14%).

There are many counts of this clonotype. Its recognized antigen is unknown. No base-level quality is on record; no much larger clone is a single base apart. Using a constant-region primer and ProtoScript II reverse transcriptase, TCRbeta-specific cDNA was reverse-transcribed from approximately 500 ng total RNA. TCRbeta libraries were built with three nested multiplex PCR rounds, a slightly modified ARM-PCR procedure. Each of the first two PCR rounds ran for about 11 cycles using multiplex TRBV1-TRBV30 forward primers together with a Cbeta reverse primer. A final 25-cycle PCR with Deep VentR polymerase added sample barcodes and Illumina adapters. Before sequencing, amplicons between 200 and 500 bp were purified from gel using a QIAquick gel extraction kit. TCRbeta amplicons were sequenced on an Illumina HiSeq 2500 with 250-bp paired-end reads. The authors' analysis ran thus. Trimmomatic v0.33 was used to quality-trim the reads, and FLASH v1.2.11 was used to merge paired reads so that full CDR3 sequences could be recovered. MiGEC v1.2.1b assigned V, D and J germline segments to the rearranged TCRbeta sequences. Clonotype statistics and Shannon-Wiener diversity indices were calculated with VDJtools v1.0.0. To cut down on sampling bias, every analysis after diversity analysis relied on just the 250 most abundant clonotypes from each sample. Through fastp at Q25 and MiXCR, TCRdb rebuilt clones from the public reads, retaining in-frame beta chains. Identical CDR3 proteins give one entry, which carries the most common genes and DNA. Clone size and V and J calls follow TCRdb, not the original study. Across this sample there are 330,000 or so distinct CDR3 sequences, with almost 65% seen only once. The top ten constitute under 8.5% of the sample.

As encoded in the germline V gene, CDR1 is SQVTM while CDR2 is ANQGSEA. At the junction V is shortened by 7 bases and J by 5 bases, with 15 bases in between. Counted from cysteine to phenylalanine, this CDR3 has 13 amino acids. The DNA shown is the 39-base CDR3, in frame from base 1. RNA from unsorted whole blood was extracted with TRIzol reagent, and germline DNA was obtained with the DNeasy Blood & Tissue kit. At the time of sampling, the patients were treatment-naive and had chronic HBV infection. Before surgery, roughly 4.2 milliliters of peripheral blood were drawn into K2EDTA tubes. The receptor was derived from a man between 40 and 49 years old with primary liver carcinoma and hepatitis B virus infection. The sequencing input was peripheral blood. The chain joins TRBV29-1 to TRBJ1-5, and TRBD1 may be the D gene, going by 5 matching bases. The CDR3 region: CSAVGGVDQPQHF. The base sequence is TGCAGCGCCGTCGGGGGAGTGGATCAGCCCCAGCATTTT.